This T cell receptor (beta chain) originates from a study of cytomegalovirus exposure and HLA in healthy donors. Study findings and constraints: The authors later linked a missense DCLRE1C variant to TCR beta V- and J-gene trimming.

CDR1 SQVTM and CDR2 ANQGSEA come from the germline V gene. V was shortened by 6 bases and J by 2 bases, with 17 bases between the two germline ends. This CDR3 region has 14 residues. As for this clone: What it binds is not known.

Amplification used 60 Vbeta primers and 13 Jbeta primers. Some clones are missing from TCRdb's copy, which holds only in-frame ones; the method was immunoSEQ multiplex PCR. This table has about 150,000 clones, about four fifths appearing once. The chain uses TRBV29-1 and TRBJ2-7; D is perhaps TRBD1 (6 bases). Sequenced material: PBMCs. The sequence was obtained from a man between 18 and 35 years old in good health and CMV-seronegative. The CDR3: CSVLVQGLTYEQYF. CDR3 in DNA: TGCAGCGTACTAGTGCAGGGGTTGACCTACGAGCAGTACTTC.